This TCR beta chain was recorded in a study of tumor and adjacent non-tumor tissue in lung cancer. Study in general: Stage I to III disease affected over nine men and about five women aged roughly 31 to 80.

No cell sorting was done before RNA was extracted from the tissue. Findings of the study overall: Compared with tumor, normal lung showed significantly lower TCR diversity.

TCRbeta libraries were built with three rounds of nested PCR, modified from ARM-PCR. TCRdb redid the calling of the multiplex PCR reads with MiXCR, one entry per CDR3 protein. The sample has about 82,000 distinct CDR3 sequences, roughly 73% seen once. The CDR3 extends over 13 amino acids. Germline V lookup: CDR1 SQVTM, CDR2 ANQGSEA. This clonotype has a single count. Its antigen remains unidentified. The J gene is TRBJ1-1, the V gene TRBV29-1; TRBD1 might be the D (6 bases). Sample: lung tumor tissue. The TCR was taken from a woman aged 50 to 60 with non-small cell lung cancer. CDR3 region: CSSGGFGDTEIFF. In nucleotides, the CDR3 is TGCAGTTCCGGGGGCTTTGGGGACACTGAAATTTTCTTT.